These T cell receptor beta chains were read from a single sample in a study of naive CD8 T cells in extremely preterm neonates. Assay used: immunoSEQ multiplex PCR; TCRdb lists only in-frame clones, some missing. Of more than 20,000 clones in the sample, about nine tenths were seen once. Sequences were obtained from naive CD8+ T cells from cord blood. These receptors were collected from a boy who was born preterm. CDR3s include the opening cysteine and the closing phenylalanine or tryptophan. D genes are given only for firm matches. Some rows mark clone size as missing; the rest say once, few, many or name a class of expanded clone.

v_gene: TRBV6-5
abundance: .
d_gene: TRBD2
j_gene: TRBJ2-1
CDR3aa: CASSYTSGGANEQFF
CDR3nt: TGTGCCAGCAGTTACACTAGCGGGGGGGCCAATGAGCAGTTCTTC

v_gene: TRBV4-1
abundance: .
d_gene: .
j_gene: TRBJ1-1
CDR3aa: CASSQGNTEAFF
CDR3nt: TGCGCCAGCAGCCAAGGGAACACTGAAGCTTTCTTT

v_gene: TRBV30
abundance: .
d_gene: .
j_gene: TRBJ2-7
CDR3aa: CACPTSYEQYF
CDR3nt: TGTGCCTGCCCGACTAGCTACGAGCAGTACTTC

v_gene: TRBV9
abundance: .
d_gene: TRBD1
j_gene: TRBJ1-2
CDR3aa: CASSPQGAGYGYTF
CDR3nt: TGTGCCAGCAGCCCACAGGGGGCAGGGTATGGCTACACCTTC

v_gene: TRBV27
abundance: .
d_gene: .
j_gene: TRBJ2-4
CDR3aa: CASSLRTEAKNIQYF
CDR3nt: TGTGCCAGCAGTCTTCGGACGGAAGCCAAAAACATTCAGTACTTC

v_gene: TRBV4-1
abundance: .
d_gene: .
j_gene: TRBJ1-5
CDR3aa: CASSGQTDQPQHF
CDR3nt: TGCGCCAGCAGCGGACAGACGGATCAGCCCCAGCATTTT

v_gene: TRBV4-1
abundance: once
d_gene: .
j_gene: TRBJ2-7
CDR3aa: CASSQASSYEQYF
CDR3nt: TGCGCCAGCAGCCAAGCTAGCTCCTACGAGCAGTACTTC

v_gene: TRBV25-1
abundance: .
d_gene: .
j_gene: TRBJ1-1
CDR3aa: CASSESSNTEAFF
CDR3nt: TGTGCCAGCAGTGAATCCTCGAACACTGAAGCTTTCTTT

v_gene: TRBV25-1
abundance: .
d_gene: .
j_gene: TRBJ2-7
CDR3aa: CASSESGNSYEQYF
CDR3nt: TGTGCCAGCAGTGAATCAGGCAACTCCTACGAGCAGTACTTC

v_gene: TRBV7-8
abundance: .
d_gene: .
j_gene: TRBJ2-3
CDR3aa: CASSYSTDTQYF
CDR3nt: TGTGCCAGCAGCTACAGCACAGATACGCAGTATTTT

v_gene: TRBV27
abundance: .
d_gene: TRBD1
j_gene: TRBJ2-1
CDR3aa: CASSLRTGGNEQFF
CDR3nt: TGTGCCAGCAGTTTACGGACAGGGGGCAATGAGCAGTTCTTC

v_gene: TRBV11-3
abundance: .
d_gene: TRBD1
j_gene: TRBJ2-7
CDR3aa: CASSTRDSSYEQYF
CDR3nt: TGTGCCAGCAGCACGAGGGACAGCTCCTACGAGCAGTACTTC

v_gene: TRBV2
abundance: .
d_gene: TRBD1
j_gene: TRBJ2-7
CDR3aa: CASSAGTGFSYEQYF
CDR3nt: TGTGCCAGCAGTGCCGGGACAGGGTTTTCCTACGAGCAGTACTTC

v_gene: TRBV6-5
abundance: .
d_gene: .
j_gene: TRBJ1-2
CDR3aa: CASSYTGANYGYTF
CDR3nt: TGTGCCAGCAGTTACACAGGAGCTAACTATGGCTACACCTTC

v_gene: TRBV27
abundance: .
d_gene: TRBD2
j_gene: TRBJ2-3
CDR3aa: CASTLTGHSGGDTQYF
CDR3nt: TGTGCCAGCACCCTCACAGGGCATAGCGGGGGAGATACGCAGTATTTT

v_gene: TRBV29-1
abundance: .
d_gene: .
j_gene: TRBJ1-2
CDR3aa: CSVEDQRAPGYTF
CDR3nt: TGCAGCGTTGAAGATCAGCGAGCGCCTGGCTACACCTTC

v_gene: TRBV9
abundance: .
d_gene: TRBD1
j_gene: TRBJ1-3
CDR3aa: CASSVGDRGGNTIYF
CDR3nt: TGTGCCAGCAGCGTAGGCGACAGGGGTGGAAACACCATATATTTT

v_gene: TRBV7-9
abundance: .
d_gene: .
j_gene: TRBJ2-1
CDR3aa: CASSLAGGFEQFF
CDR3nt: TGTGCCAGCAGCTTAGCGGGGGGCTTTGAGCAGTTCTTC

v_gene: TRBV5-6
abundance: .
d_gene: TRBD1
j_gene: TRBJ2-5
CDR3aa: CASSLAQTGETRYF
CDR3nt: TGTGCCAGCAGCTTGGCCCAGACAGGGGAGACCCGGTACTTC

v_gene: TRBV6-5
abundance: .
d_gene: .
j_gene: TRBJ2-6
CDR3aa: CASSYSGAGANVLTF
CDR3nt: TGTGCCAGCAGTTACTCGGGCGCTGGGGCCAACGTCCTGACTTTC

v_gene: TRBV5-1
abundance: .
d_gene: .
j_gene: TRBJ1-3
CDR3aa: CASSWDNSGNTIYF
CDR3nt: TGCGCCAGCAGCTGGGACAACTCTGGAAACACCATATATTTT

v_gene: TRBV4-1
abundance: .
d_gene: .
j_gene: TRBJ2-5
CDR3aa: CASSHPMETQYF
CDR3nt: TGCGCCAGCAGCCACCCCATGGAGACCCAGTACTTC

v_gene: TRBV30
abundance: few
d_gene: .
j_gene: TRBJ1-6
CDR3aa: CAWTNNSPLHF
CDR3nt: TGTGCCTGGACAAATAATTCACCCCTCCACTTT

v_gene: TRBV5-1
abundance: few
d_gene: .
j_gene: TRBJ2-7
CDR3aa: CASSLAEYF
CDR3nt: TGCGCCAGCAGCCTCGCAGAGTACTTC

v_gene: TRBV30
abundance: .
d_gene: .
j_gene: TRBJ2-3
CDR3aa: CAWSDRADTQYF
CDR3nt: TGTGCCTGGAGTGACAGGGCAGATACGCAGTATTTT

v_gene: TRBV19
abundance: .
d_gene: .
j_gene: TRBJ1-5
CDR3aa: CASSHQANQPQHF
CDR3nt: TGTGCCAGTAGTCACCAGGCCAATCAGCCCCAGCATTTT

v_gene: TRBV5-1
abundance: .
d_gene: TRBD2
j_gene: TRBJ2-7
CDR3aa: CASSLAGGQEQYF
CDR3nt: TGCGCCAGCAGCTTAGCGGGGGGTCAAGAGCAGTACTTC

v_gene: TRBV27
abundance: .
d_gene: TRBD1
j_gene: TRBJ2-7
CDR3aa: CASSFRQGPPYEQYF
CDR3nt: TGTGCCAGCAGTTTCCGACAGGGCCCCCCCTACGAGCAGTACTTC

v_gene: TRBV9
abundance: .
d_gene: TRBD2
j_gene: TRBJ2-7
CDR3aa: CASSGGSSYEQYF
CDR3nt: TGTGCCAGCAGTGGCGGGAGCTCCTACGAGCAGTACTTC

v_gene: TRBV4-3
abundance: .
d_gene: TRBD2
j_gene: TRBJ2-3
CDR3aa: CASSQSLAGGSTDTQYF
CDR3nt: TGCGCCAGCAGCCAATCTCTAGCGGGGGGGTCCACAGATACGCAGTATTTT

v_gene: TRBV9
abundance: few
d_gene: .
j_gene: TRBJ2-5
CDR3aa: CASSVAGYQETQYF
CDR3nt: TGTGCCAGCAGCGTAGCGGGGTACCAAGAGACCCAGTACTTC

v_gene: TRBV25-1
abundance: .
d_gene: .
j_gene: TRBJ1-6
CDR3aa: CASSGQYNSPLHF
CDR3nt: TGTGCCAGCAGTGGACAATATAATTCACCCCTCCACTTT

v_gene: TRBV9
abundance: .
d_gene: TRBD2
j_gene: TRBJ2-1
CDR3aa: CASSGLAGGYNEQFF
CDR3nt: TGTGCCAGCAGCGGACTAGCGGGGGGGTACAATGAGCAGTTCTTC

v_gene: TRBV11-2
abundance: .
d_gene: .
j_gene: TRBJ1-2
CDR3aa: CASSLVRTNYGYTF
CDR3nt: TGTGCCAGCAGCTTAGTCCGGACAAACTATGGCTACACCTTC

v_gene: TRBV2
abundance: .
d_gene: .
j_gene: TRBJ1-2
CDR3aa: CASSLTGNYGYTF
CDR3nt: TGTGCCAGCAGCCTTACAGGGAACTATGGCTACACCTTC

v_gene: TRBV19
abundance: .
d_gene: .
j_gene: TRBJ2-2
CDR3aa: CASSIDSNTGELFF
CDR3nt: TGTGCCAGTAGTATAGACTCGAACACCGGGGAGCTGTTTTTT

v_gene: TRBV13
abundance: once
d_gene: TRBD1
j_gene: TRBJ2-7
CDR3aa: CASSMGQGANEQYF
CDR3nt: TGTGCCAGCAGCATGGGACAGGGGGCGAACGAGCAGTACTTC

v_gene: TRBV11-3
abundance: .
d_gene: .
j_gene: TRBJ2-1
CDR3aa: CASSLEGGASYNEQFF
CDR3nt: TGTGCCAGCAGCTTAGAAGGGGGGGCCTCCTACAATGAGCAGTTCTTC

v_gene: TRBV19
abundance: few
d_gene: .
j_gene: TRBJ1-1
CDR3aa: CASSKGHTEAFF
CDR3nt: TGTGCCAGTAGTAAGGGGCACACTGAAGCTTTCTTT

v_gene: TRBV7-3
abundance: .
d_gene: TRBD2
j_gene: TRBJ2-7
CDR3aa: CASSFRGGAEQYF
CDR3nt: TGTGCCAGCAGCTTCCGCGGGGGAGCCGAGCAGTACTTC

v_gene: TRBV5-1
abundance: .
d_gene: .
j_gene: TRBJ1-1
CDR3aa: CASSRDNTEAFF
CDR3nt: TGCGCCAGCAGCCGGGACAACACTGAAGCTTTCTTT

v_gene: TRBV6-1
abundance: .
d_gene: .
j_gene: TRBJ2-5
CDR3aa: CASRGSGSWETQYF
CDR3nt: TGTGCCAGTAGGGGTTCAGGGTCGTGGGAGACCCAGTACTTC

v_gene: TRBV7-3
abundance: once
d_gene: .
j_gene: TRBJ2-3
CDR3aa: CASSLGGADTQYF
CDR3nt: TGTGCCAGCAGCTTAGGGGGCGCAGATACGCAGTATTTT

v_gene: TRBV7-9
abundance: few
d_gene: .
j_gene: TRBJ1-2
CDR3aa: CASSTGNYGYTF
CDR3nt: TGTGCCAGCAGCACAGGGAACTATGGCTACACCTTC

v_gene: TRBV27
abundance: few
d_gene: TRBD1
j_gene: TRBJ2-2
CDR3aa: CASSWTGGTGELFF
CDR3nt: TGTGCCAGCAGTTGGACAGGGGGCACCGGGGAGCTGTTTTTT

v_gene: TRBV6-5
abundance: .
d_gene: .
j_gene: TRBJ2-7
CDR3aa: CASSYSGLYEQYF
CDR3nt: TGTGCCAGCAGTTACAGCGGGCTCTACGAGCAGTACTTC

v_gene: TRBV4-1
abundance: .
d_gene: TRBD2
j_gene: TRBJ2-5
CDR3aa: CASSQELAGQETQYF
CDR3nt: TGCGCCAGCAGCCAAGAACTAGCGGGGCAAGAGACCCAGTACTTC

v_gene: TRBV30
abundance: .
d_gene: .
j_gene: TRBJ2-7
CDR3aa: CAWSVPSSYEQYF
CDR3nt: TGTGCCTGGAGTGTACCCAGCTCCTACGAGCAGTACTTC

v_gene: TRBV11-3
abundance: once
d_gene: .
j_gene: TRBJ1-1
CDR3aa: CASSLGLNTEAFF
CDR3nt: TGTGCCAGCAGCTTAGGGTTGAACACTGAAGCTTTCTTT

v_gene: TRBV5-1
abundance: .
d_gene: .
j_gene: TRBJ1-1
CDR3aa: CASSLPQNTEAFF
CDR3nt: TGCGCCAGCAGCTTGCCACAGAACACTGAAGCTTTCTTT

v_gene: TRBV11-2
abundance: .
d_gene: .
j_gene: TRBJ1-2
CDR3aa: CASSLGGYGYTF
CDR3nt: TGTGCCAGCAGCTTAGGGGGCTATGGCTACACCTTC

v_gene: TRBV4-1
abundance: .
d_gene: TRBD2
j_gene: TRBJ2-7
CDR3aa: CASSQGGGAEQYF
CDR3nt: TGCGCCAGCAGCCAAGGCGGGGGGGCCGAGCAGTACTTC